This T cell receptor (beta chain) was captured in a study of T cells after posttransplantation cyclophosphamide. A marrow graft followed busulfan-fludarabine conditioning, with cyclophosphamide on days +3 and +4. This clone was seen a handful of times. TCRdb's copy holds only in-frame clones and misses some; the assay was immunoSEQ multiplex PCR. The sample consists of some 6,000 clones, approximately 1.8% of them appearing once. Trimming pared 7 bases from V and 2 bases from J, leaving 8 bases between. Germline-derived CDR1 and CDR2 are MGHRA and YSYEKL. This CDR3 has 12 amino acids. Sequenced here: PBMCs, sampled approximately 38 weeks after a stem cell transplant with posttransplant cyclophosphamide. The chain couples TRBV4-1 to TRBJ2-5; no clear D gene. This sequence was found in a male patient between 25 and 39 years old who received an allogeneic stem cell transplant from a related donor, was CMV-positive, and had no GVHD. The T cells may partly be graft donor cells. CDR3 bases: TGCGCCAGCAACAATTATCAAGAGACCCAGTACTTC. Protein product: CASNNYQETQYF.